This record covers a single T cell receptor beta chain. Trimming took 6 bases from V and 6 from J; bases not matched to a gene: 4. The germline gives CDR1 MDHEN, CDR2 SYDVKM. The CDR3 sequence is 13 residues long. This record comes from a study of blood T cell repertoires in COVID-19. Turning to the study itself: The analysed material was cDNA or gDNA that came from T cells, B-cell-depleted T cells, or PBMCs.

Per the authors' pipeline: It was from reference gene primer amplification that nucleated cell counts were estimated. Measured with immunoSEQ multiplex PCR; TCRdb has only the in-frame clones, and not every one. That table gives V, J and clone size, and the DNA gave D and trimming. The table shows around 60,000 clones, with around 83% occurring only once. Sample: peripheral blood. This TCR was sampled from a man aged 50 to 60 with COVID-19, enrolled during active disease. This chain links TRBV28 with TRBJ1-5; 8 nucleotides line up with TRBD1. The CDR3 DNA follows: TGTGCCAGCAGCTCGGGACAGGTTCAGCCCCAGCATTTT. Residues: CASSSGQVQPQHF.